A selection of T cell receptor beta chains follows, all from one sample in a study of cytomegalovirus exposure and HLA in healthy donors. Measured with immunoSEQ multiplex PCR; TCRdb has only the in-frame clones, and not every one. The sample contains about 170,000 clones, 75% to 85% of which appear only once. The specimen was PBMCs. These receptors all come from a woman aged 45 to 65 in good health and CMV-seronegative. The CDR3 runs from the conserved cysteine through the conserved F or W. D genes are given only for firm matches. Not every row has a clone size; where given, it reads once, few, many or a size class.

abundance	v_gene	d_gene	j_gene	CDR3aa	CDR3nt
NA	TRBV7-9	NA	TRBJ2-3	CSSSLAAGASTDTQYF	TGTTCCAGCAGCTTAGCGGCAGGGGCTAGCACAGATACGCAGTATTTT
NA	TRBV4-1	NA	TRBJ2-4	CASSQEGTAGWTKNIQYF	TGCGCCAGCAGCCAAGAGGGGACGGCGGGGTGGACCAAAAACATTCAGTACTTC
NA	TRBV6-5	TRBD2	TRBJ2-3	CASNGLAGVDTQYF	TGTGCCAGCAACGGGCTAGCGGGAGTAGATACGCAGTATTTT
NA	TRBV6-6	NA	TRBJ2-3	CASSRTATSTDTQYF	TGTGCCAGCAGTAGGACAGCTACTAGCACAGATACGCAGTATTTT
NA	TRBV11-3	TRBD2	TRBJ2-7	CASSLTGGSYEQYF	TGTGCCAGCAGCTTGACCGGGGGGTCCTACGAGCAGTACTTC
NA	TRBV2	NA	TRBJ2-5	CASSDGVARETQYF	TGTGCCAGCAGTGATGGAGTGGCTCGGGAGACCCAGTACTTC
NA	TRBV28	TRBD1	TRBJ2-1	CASSRTGGRGNEQFF	TGTGCCAGCAGTAGGACAGGGGGAAGGGGGAATGAGCAGTTCTTC
NA	TRBV2	TRBD2	TRBJ2-1	CAPGGYSYNEQFF	TGTGCCCCCGGGGGGTATTCCTACAATGAGCAGTTCTTC
few	TRBV11-3	TRBD1	TRBJ2-7	CASSLSFGQGDEQYF	TGTGCCAGCAGCTTATCCTTCGGACAGGGGGACGAGCAGTACTTC
NA	TRBV5-1	TRBD1	TRBJ1-2	CASSSLTGGGYGYTF	TGCGCCAGCAGCTCCCTGACAGGGGGCGGCTATGGCTACACCTTC
NA	TRBV9	TRBD1	TRBJ2-7	CASSVAGTALSYEQYF	TGTGCCAGCAGCGTCGCCGGGACAGCCCTCTCCTACGAGCAGTACTTC
NA	TRBV28	NA	TRBJ1-2	CASSLLGGAPNGYTF	TGTGCCAGCAGTTTATTGGGGGGGGCGCCGAATGGCTACACCTTC
NA	TRBV27	TRBD1	TRBJ1-5	CASSVHRGLKGQPQHF	TGTGCCAGCAGTGTCCACAGGGGGCTTAAGGGTCAGCCCCAGCATTTT
once	TRBV5-1	NA	TRBJ2-7	CASSPGDYEQYF	TGCGCCAGCAGCCCGGGGGACTACGAGCAGTACTTC
NA	TRBV5-1	TRBD2	TRBJ2-3	CASSPPSGGTDTQYF	TGCGCCAGCAGCCCCCCTAGCGGGGGCACAGATACGCAGTATTTT
NA	TRBV19	TRBD2	TRBJ2-2	CASSLLAGAPTGELFF	TGTGCCAGTAGTTTACTAGCGGGGGCACCCACCGGGGAGCTGTTTTTT
NA	TRBV9	NA	TRBJ2-7	CASSLRAGNPYEQYF	TGTGCCAGCAGCCTCCGGGCCGGGAATCCCTACGAGCAGTACTTC
NA	TRBV27	NA	TRBJ2-5	CASSSLARALKTQYF	TGTGCCAGCAGTTCCCTTGCGCGGGCCCTAAAGACCCAGTACTTC
NA	TRBV11-2	TRBD1	TRBJ1-2	CASSLAVTGSNGYTF	TGTGCCAGCAGCTTAGCCGTGACAGGGTCAAATGGCTACACCTTC
NA	TRBV28	TRBD1	TRBJ1-2	CASSGTGVGGYTF	TGTGCCAGCTCCGGGACAGGGGTGGGTGGCTACACCTTC
NA	TRBV6-5	TRBD2	TRBJ2-5	CASSYQAGIETQYF	TGTGCCAGCAGTTATCAAGCGGGGATCGAGACCCAGTACTTC
NA	TRBV28	TRBD1	TRBJ1-5	CASSLLRTGGLQPQHF	TGTGCCAGCAGTTTACTTAGGACAGGGGGCCTACAGCCCCAGCATTTT
NA	TRBV28	TRBD1	TRBJ1-1	CASSSSGQANTEAFF	TGTGCCAGCAGTAGTTCCGGACAGGCCAACACTGAAGCTTTCTTT
NA	TRBV19	NA	TRBJ2-3	CASSPGDLTDTQYF	TGTGCCAGTAGTCCAGGGGACCTCACAGATACGCAGTATTTT
NA	TRBV30	TRBD2	TRBJ2-5	CACQSGLAVGTQYF	TGTGCCTGTCAGTCAGGGCTAGCGGTGGGGACCCAGTACTTC
NA	TRBV28	TRBD1	TRBJ2-7	CASRPTGTGGWEQYF	TGTGCCAGCAGGCCAACCGGGACAGGCGGATGGGAGCAGTACTTC
NA	TRBV4-1	NA	TRBJ2-3	CASSPRLVIKADTQYF	TGCGCCAGCAGCCCACGACTAGTAATTAAGGCAGATACGCAGTATTTT
NA	TRBV27	TRBD2	TRBJ2-7	CASSLRRTSGVASYEQYF	TGTGCCAGCAGTTTGAGGCGGACTAGCGGGGTTGCCTCCTACGAGCAGTACTTC
NA	TRBV7-9	NA	TRBJ2-1	CASSLVGEPGDEQFF	TGTGCCAGCAGCTTAGTTGGCGAACCGGGGGATGAGCAGTTCTTC
NA	TRBV7-2	NA	TRBJ2-5	CASSLGGGGETQYF	TGTGCCAGCAGCTTAGGGGGAGGAGGGGAGACCCAGTACTTC
NA	TRBV2	TRBD1	TRBJ2-7	CASSRDRVWEQYF	TGTGCCAGCAGCCGGGACAGGGTTTGGGAGCAGTACTTC
NA	TRBV12-5	NA	TRBJ1-6	CASSKDGDNSPLHF	TGTGCTAGCTCGAAGGACGGGGATAATTCACCCCTCCACTTT
NA	TRBV5-4	TRBD2	TRBJ2-1	CASSREGSYNEQFF	TGTGCCAGCAGCCGGGAGGGATCCTACAATGAGCAGTTCTTC
NA	TRBV28	NA	TRBJ1-5	CASSFPGQPQHF	TGTGCCAGCAGTTTCCCAGGTCAGCCCCAGCATTTT
once	TRBV4-3	TRBD1	TRBJ2-7	CASSQVWTGGYEQYF	TGCGCCAGCAGCCAAGTCTGGACAGGGGGATACGAGCAGTACTTC
few	TRBV5-1	NA	TRBJ1-4	CASSLLGLNEKLFF	TGCGCCAGCAGCCTGCTGGGGCTTAATGAAAAACTGTTTTTT
NA	TRBV4-3	TRBD2	TRBJ2-3	CASSQEGLAQATDTQYF	TGCGCCAGCAGCCAAGAGGGACTAGCGCAGGCGACAGATACGCAGTATTTT
NA	TRBV11-2	TRBD1	TRBJ2-7	CASSLGHGTGEEQYF	TGTGCCAGCAGCCTGGGGCACGGGACAGGGGAAGAGCAGTACTTC
few	TRBV7-9	NA	TRBJ2-7	CSSSSNRDISYEQYF	TGTTCCAGCAGCTCGAACCGGGACATCTCCTACGAGCAGTACTTC
NA	TRBV2	TRBD1	TRBJ2-3	CASSEGRGYVTQYF	TGTGCCAGCAGTGAGGGCAGGGGGTATGTTACGCAGTATTTT
NA	TRBV5-1	TRBD1	TRBJ1-1	CASSFDRVAFF	TGCGCCAGCAGCTTTGACAGGGTAGCTTTCTTT
NA	TRBV19	NA	TRBJ1-5	CASTGQGMNQPQHF	TGTGCCAGTACTGGCCAGGGGATGAATCAGCCCCAGCATTTT
NA	TRBV5-1	NA	TRBJ1-1	CASSYTGPTEAFF	TGCGCCAGCAGCTACACAGGGCCCACTGAAGCTTTCTTT
NA	TRBV27	TRBD1	TRBJ1-1	CASSLTAGGREAFF	TGTGCCAGCAGTTTAACGGCAGGGGGCCGTGAAGCTTTCTTT
NA	TRBV19	TRBD1	TRBJ2-7	CASSIGNGQGTSYEQYF	TGTGCCAGTAGTATAGGGAATGGACAGGGGACATCCTACGAGCAGTACTTC
NA	TRBV30	TRBD1	TRBJ1-6	CAWSVIQGVYSPLHF	TGTGCCTGGAGTGTAATACAGGGGGTATATTCACCCCTCCACTTT
NA	TRBV28	TRBD1	TRBJ2-3	CASSSPGTGNKRAQYF	TGTGCCAGCAGTTCACCGGGGACAGGGAATAAGAGGGCGCAGTATTTT
NA	TRBV2	TRBD2	TRBJ2-3	CASSEGRAGGTDTQYF	TGTGCCAGCAGTGAAGGACGAGCGGGGGGCACAGATACGCAGTATTTT
NA	TRBV18	NA	TRBJ1-1	CASSPAGVGLNTEAFF	TGTGCCAGCTCACCTGCCGGGGTTGGCCTGAACACTGAAGCTTTCTTT
NA	TRBV5-1	TRBD1	TRBJ2-5	CASSPLTGGTETQYF	TGCGCCAGCAGCCCATTAACAGGGGGCACGGAGACCCAGTACTTC
NA	TRBV25-1	NA	TRBJ1-4	CASRPAPGAGYEKLFF	TGTGCCAGCAGGCCAGCCCCAGGGGCGGGTTATGAAAAACTGTTTTTT
few	TRBV18	TRBD1	TRBJ1-4	CASSPRTGYNEKLFF	TGTGCCAGCTCACCGAGGACAGGGTATAATGAAAAACTGTTTTTT
NA	TRBV18	TRBD1	TRBJ1-5	CASSPTGLRQPQHF	TGTGCCAGCTCACCGACAGGGTTGAGGCAGCCCCAGCATTTT
NA	TRBV25-1	NA	TRBJ1-1	CASSEHPIRRWTEAFF	TGTGCCAGCAGTGAACACCCAATCAGGAGGTGGACTGAAGCTTTCTTT